A single T cell receptor beta chain is shown here with its context. Germline lookup yields CDR1 LGHNA and CDR2 YSLEER. The CDR3 is 17 amino acids. Unmatched junction bases numbered 4, after V lost 0 bases and J lost 0 bases. The record originates from a study of blood T cell repertoires in COVID-19. Participant age was roughly 18 to 100 years, and participants resided in around 24 US areas. TCRdb's copy holds only in-frame clones and misses some; the assay was immunoSEQ multiplex PCR. Of fewer than 250,000 clones listed, 81% are singletons. J is TRBJ2-1 and V is TRBV4-3, with TRBD1 identical over 8 bases. Sequencing was carried out using PBMCs or T cells enriched from blood (not recorded which). The TCR comes from a woman between 45 and 65 years old with acute COVID-19. In DNA form, the CDR3 reads TGCGCCAGCAGCCAAGATCCAGGGGGCGGCTCCTACAATGAGCAGTTCTTC. This gives the protein CASSQDPGGGSYNEQFF.